This section outlines one TCR beta chain sequence together with its context. The antigen is undetermined. There were only healthy Caucasians among the donors. This sample was taken from a study of identical twins. Findings of the study overall: Surplus twin overlap in beta out-of-frame sequences was less pronounced. Sequences that were out-of-frame, alpha and twin-shared displayed an excess of low generation probability.

Each CDR3 protein is one row after TCRdb ran MiXCR on the 5' RACE reads. The sample includes about 720,000 distinct CDR3 sequences, 15% to 20% of them seen just once. Trimming stripped 5 bases from V and 2 bases from J, with 11 bases between. This CDR3 has 14 residues. These data also formed part of another study, on T cells expressing NK-cell markers. That source notes: Eight donors were sequenced, seven testing HCMV-seropositive and one testing seronegative.

V and J are TRBV12-3 or TRBV12-4 and TRBJ2-3, with D possibly TRBD2 on 6 matching bases. The specimen was PBMCs. The TCR sequence derives from a woman aged 18 to 35 in good health. The CDR3 protein is CASSGEADTDTQYF. The CDR3 nucleotides read TGTGCCAGCAGTGGGGAGGCCGACACAGATACGCAGTATTTT.